This TCR beta chain was found in a study of cytomegalovirus exposure and HLA in healthy donors. PCR employed 60 Vbeta and 13 Jbeta primers. Clones were read by immunoSEQ multiplex PCR, and TCRdb kept only the in-frame ones, dropping some. The table records 170,000 or so clones, about four fifths of them present only once. Turning to this clone: Its target is unknown.

Overall study findings and caveats: A later analysis found that most CMV-associated TCR beta chains appeared HLA-restricted.

Trimming left V 5 bases short and J 4 bases short, with 9 bases between. Germline CDR1 reads SEHNR; CDR2 reads FQNEAQ (reference sequence). CDR3 length: 13 amino acids. V is TRBV7-9 and J is TRBJ2-1, with D possibly TRBD2 on 5 matching bases. The sample comprised PBMCs. The source of this sequence is a girl between 10 and 17 years old in good health and CMV-seropositive. The DNA of the CDR3 is TGTGCCAGCAGCCCGGACTCATACAATGAGCAGTTCTTC. Translated, it gives CASSPDSYNEQFF.